These 26 T cell receptor beta chains originate from one sample sequenced in a study of Ad26.COV2.S vaccination and SARS-CoV-2 variants. Treatment specified: roughly 20 received Ad26.COV2.S at low or high dose, single or two shots; 5 received placebo; per-sample allocation not given. Samples came from day 63 after the first vaccine or placebo injection. Libraries were prepared by immunoSEQ multiplex PCR; TCRdb keeps only in-frame clonotypes and omits some of them. The sample has 400,000 to 450,000 clones; 90% are singletons. The sample here was peripheral blood, taken in a trial of Ad26.COV2.S vaccine versus placebo. The receptors stem from a person aged 18-65 years who received the Ad26.COV2.S COVID-19 vaccine or a placebo.

This chain joins TRBV3-1 (or the pseudogene TRBV3-2) and TRBJ2-7, with D perhaps given as TRBD1 or TRBD2 (5 bases each). Trimming removed 4 bases at V and 2 bases at J, with 15 bases between. Germline loops: CDR1 LGHDT, CDR2 YNNKEL (reference sequence). There are 15 residues in the CDR3. The CDR3 DNA reads as TGTGCCAGCAGCCGACAGCGGAGCAACACCTACGAGCAGTACTTC. Translating gives CASSRQRSNTYEQYF.

The V gene is TRBV5-1, the J gene TRBJ1-2; D is ambiguous. The CDR3 runs 15 residues. V was trimmed by 3 bases and J by 0 bases, leaving 12 bases between them. Germline V gene lookup returns CDR1 SGHRS and CDR2 YFSETQ. This chain's CDR3 is CASSSTGLANYGYTF. The CDR3 bases are TGCGCCAGCAGCTCAACGGGTCTAGCTAACTATGGCTACACCTTC.

The V gene is TRBV27, the J gene TRBJ1-4, with TRBD1 as a possible D gene (5 bases). The CDR3 covers 16 residues. V lost 1 base, J lost 5 bases, and 14 bases lay in between. Germline CDR1 MNHEY, CDR2 SMNVEV (reference sequence). DNA for the CDR3: TGTGCCAGCAGTTTATGGGGCGCCAGGCCGAATGAAAAACTGTTTTTT. The encoded protein is CASSLWGARPNEKLFF.

In its sample, this clone was seen once. The V call is TRBV2, the J call TRBJ2-1; D may correspond to TRBD1 or TRBD2 (6 bases each). This CDR3 has 15 amino acids. Germline lookup yields CDR1 SNHLY and CDR2 FYNNEI. V gave up 7 bases and J gave up 0 bases, with 13 bases separating them. This CDR3 reads CASIRGPSSYNEQFF. The CDR3 DNA sequence: TGTGCCAGCATTCGGGGGCCGAGCTCCTACAATGAGCAGTTCTTC.

This sequence joins TRBV30 and TRBJ1-1; D call uncertain. This CDR3 has 12 residues. CDR1 is GTSNPN, CDR2 SVGIG, per germline (reference sequence). The ends were cut back, 5 bases at V and 4 bases at J, with 11 bases in the middle. The CDR3 loop is CAWQTGFTEAFF. The CDR3 DNA sequence: TGTGCCTGGCAAACTGGTTTCACTGAAGCTTTCTTT.

This sequence joins TRBV9 and TRBJ1-3; TRBD1 matches 7 bases. V trimming: 3 bases; J trimming: 0 bases; junction bases outside the gene matches: 6. The germline V gene encodes CDR1 SGDLS and CDR2 YYNGEE. The CDR3 has 16 amino acids. The CDR3 is CASSGGQAFSGNTIYF. For the CDR3, the DNA is TGTGCCAGCAGCGGTGGACAGGCGTTCTCTGGAAACACCATATATTTT.

The chain carries TRBV27 and TRBJ1-2, with TRBD1 identical over 7 bases. V trimming: 5 bases; J trimming: 2 bases; junction bases outside the gene matches: 5. CDR1 is MNHEY, CDR2 SMNVEV, per germline (reference sequence). The CDR3 is made up of 14 amino acids. The CDR3, as DNA: TGTGCCAGCAGTCGGGACAGTAAGAACTATGGCTACACCTTC. Residues: CASSRDSKNYGYTF.

The chain has TRBV30 and TRBJ2-7; tentative D call: TRBD1 (6 bases). Trimming stripped 2 bases from V and 5 bases from J, with 13 bases between. The germline gives CDR1 GTSNPN, CDR2 SVGIG (reference sequence). This CDR3 spans 13 amino acids. In DNA form, the CDR3 reads TGTGCCTGGAGTCAATCAGGGGACAACGAGCAGTACTTC. It yields the protein CAWSQSGDNEQYF.

The chain employs TRBV9 and TRBJ2-1; 8 positions agree with TRBD1. The CDR3 is made up of 14 amino acids. Germline-derived CDR1 and CDR2 are SGDLS and YYNGEE. V shed 0 bases and J 6 bases; nucleotides not matched to a gene: 2. The CDR3 region has the DNA TGTGCCAGCAGCGTAGGGACAGGGTCCAATGAGCAGTTCTTC. Its translation is CASSVGTGSNEQFF. The full variable domain, completed using reference TRBV9 and TRBJ2-1, is DSGVTQTPKHLITATGQRVTLRCSPRSGDLSVYWYQQSLDQGLQFLIQYYNGEERAKGNILERFSAQQFPDLHSELNLSSLELGDSALYFCASSVGTGSNEQFFGPGTRLTVL.

The chain has TRBV7-6 and TRBJ2-1; TRBD2 aligns across 15 bases. Per the germline V gene, CDR1 is SGHVS and CDR2 is FNYEAQ. The CDR3 consists of 17 residues. The ends lost 1 base at V and 5 bases at J; junction bases unmatched: 3. The CDR3 DNA is TGTGCCAGCAGCTTAGGGACTAGCGGGAGGGGGCACAATGAGCAGTTCTTC. Amino acid sequence: CASSLGTSGRGHNEQFF.

The chain joins TRBV7-2 to TRBJ2-7; D unresolved. This CDR3 has 14 residues. CDR1 and CDR2 (germline): SGHTA, FQGNSA. Trimming stripped 1 base from V and 4 bases from J, with 11 bases between. The CDR3 loop reads CASSLVAKYYEQYF. The CDR3, as DNA: TGTGCCAGCAGCTTAGTTGCTAAGTATTACGAGCAGTACTTC.

The rearrangement joins TRBV7-9 to TRBJ2-7; 12 bases map to TRBD2. V shed 5 bases, J shed 4 bases, and the junction held 12 bases outside the gene matches. Germline CDR1 reads SEHNR; CDR2 reads FQNEAQ (reference sequence). The CDR3 contains 17 residues. This chain's CDR3 is CASSPRARTSGRYEQYF. CDR3 DNA sequence: TGTGCCAGCAGCCCCCGGGCGCGAACTAGCGGGAGGTACGAGCAGTACTTC.

The V and J genes are TRBV7-9 and TRBJ1-1; D might be TRBD1 (6 bases). Germline CDR1 and CDR2: SEHNR and FQNEAQ (reference sequence). V lost 5 bases and J 6 bases, leaving 22 bases between the germline ends. The CDR3 length is 16 residues. This CDR3 is CASSPPQGSEWAEAFF. Here the CDR3 DNA reads TGTGCCAGCAGCCCTCCACAGGGATCAGAGTGGGCTGAAGCTTTCTTT.

The V and J genes are TRBV5-6 and TRBJ1-2; the D is unclear. Germline-derived CDR1 and CDR2 are SGHDT and YYEEEE. CDR3 length: 11 residues. Trimming left V 0 bases short and J 7 bases short, with 4 bases between. The CDR3 here is CASSLELGYTF. In DNA form, the CDR3 reads TGTGCCAGCAGCTTGGAGCTTGGCTACACCTTC.

This chain connects TRBV2 to TRBJ2-1; 7 nucleotides match TRBD2. The CDR3 has 18 amino acids. The V segment lost 6 bases and the J segment 0 bases; nucleotides outside the gene matches: 14. The germline V gene has CDR1 SNHLY and CDR2 FYNNEI. The chain's CDR3 is CASSKTASGRSSYNEQFF. CDR3 DNA sequence: TGTGCCAGCAGCAAAACGGCTAGCGGAAGGAGCTCCTACAATGAGCAGTTCTTC.

The chain couples TRBV3-1 (or the pseudogene TRBV3-2) to TRBJ2-4, with D perhaps given as TRBD1 or TRBD2 (5 bases each). The ends were cut back, 3 bases at V and 5 bases at J, with 5 bases in the middle. Germline assignment: CDR1 LGHDT and CDR2 YNNKEL (reference sequence). The CDR3 consists of 12 residues. The CDR3 DNA sequence: TGTGCCAGCAGCCAGGGGGAAAACATTCAGTACTTC. It yields the protein CASSQGENIQYF.

The chain has TRBV7-2 and TRBJ2-1, with a tentative D call TRBD2 (6 bases). The germline V and J ends were trimmed by 1 base and 7 bases, with 11 bases remaining between them. Germline lookup yields CDR1 SGHTA and CDR2 FQGNSA. This CDR3 has 14 residues. This chain's CDR3 is CASSLVGRGNEQFF. The CDR3 DNA sequence: TGTGCCAGCAGCTTAGTAGGGCGGGGTAATGAGCAGTTCTTC.

The V gene is TRBV7-9, the J gene TRBJ1-1; D gene ambiguous. Trimming cost V 2 bases and J 1 base, with 8 bases left between them. The CDR3 extends over 14 amino acids. Germline V lookup: CDR1 SEHNR, CDR2 FQNEAQ (reference sequence). This CDR3 reads CASSLLRANTEAFF. The DNA for the CDR3 is TGTGCCAGCAGCTTACTCAGAGCGAACACTGAAGCTTTCTTT.

The chain recombines TRBV28 with TRBJ1-1; TRBD1 is a possible D gene (6 bases). Germline CDR1 reads MDHEN; CDR2 reads SYDVKM. Deletions cut 3 bases from V and 7 bases from J, with 12 bases between. The CDR3 runs to 13 residues. CDR3 sequence (DNA): TGTGCCAGCAGTTTCGGGGGGCAGGGTGAAGCTTTCTTT. It is translated as CASSFGGQGEAFF.

Concerning this clone itself: A read error is possible here, since a much larger clone lies one base away. V is TRBV2 and J is TRBJ1-5; no clear D. Trimming stripped 5 bases from V and 0 bases from J, with 5 bases between. There are 13 residues in the CDR3. In germline, CDR1 is SNHLY, CDR2 FYNNEI. In nucleotides, the CDR3 is TGTGCCAGCAGTTACAGTAGCAATCAGCCCCAGCATTTT. Translating it yields CASSYSSNQPQHF. Full variable domain (rest looked up from reference TRBV2 and TRBJ1-5): EPEVTQTPSHQVTQMGQEVILRCVPISNHLYFYWYRQILGQKVEFLVSFYNNEISEKSEIFDDQFSVERPDGSNFTLKIRSTKLEDSAMYFCASSYSSNQPQHFGDGTRLSIL.

The chain has TRBV20-1 and TRBJ2-3; D is ambiguous. CDR1 DFQATT and CDR2 SNEGSKA come from the germline V gene (reference sequence). V was shortened by 6 bases and J by 6 bases, with 10 bases between the two germline ends. The CDR3 covers 11 residues. CDR3 sequence reads: CSAEWSDTQYF. The DNA for the CDR3 is TGCAGTGCAGAGTGGTCTGATACGCAGTATTTT.

The chain employs TRBV30 and TRBJ2-7; D possibly corresponds to TRBD2 (5 bases). Trimming left V 7 bases short and J 1 base short, with 8 bases between. The CDR3 contains 11 residues. Germline V gives CDR1 GTSNPN, CDR2 SVGIG (reference sequence). The CDR3 region has the DNA TGTGCCTCGAGCGGATCCTACGAGCAGTACTTC. Translating it yields CASSGSYEQYF.

The rearrangement links TRBV27 to TRBJ2-7; D is uncertain. The CDR3 has 13 residues. V was pared by 3 bases and J by 3 bases, with 9 bases between. The germline V gene has CDR1 MNHEY and CDR2 SMNVEV (reference sequence). The CDR3 loop reads CASSFGRDYEQYF. CDR3 sequence (DNA): TGTGCCAGCAGTTTTGGTAGAGACTACGAGCAGTACTTC.

This sequence joins TRBV11-3 and TRBJ2-1; D perhaps matches TRBD1 (6 bases). This CDR3 is 14 amino acids long. Germline V lookup: CDR1 SGHNT, CDR2 YENEEA. With 5 bases removed from V and 9 bases from J, the gap between germline ends came to 17 bases. The DNA for the CDR3 is TGTGCCAGCAGCCCTACCACGACAGGCCGTGAGCAGTTCTTC. This codes for CASSPTTTGREQFF.

The CDR3 sequence: CASNPDDRGYPYPTEAFF. CDR3 DNA: TGTGCCAGCAACCCCGATGACAGGGGGTATCCCTATCCCACTGAAGCTTTCTTT. The chain couples TRBV3-1 (or the pseudogene TRBV3-2) to TRBJ1-1, with TRBD1 matching 9 bases. V lost 7 bases and J lost 4; bases outside the gene matches: 19. Germline V gives CDR1 LGHDT, CDR2 YNNKEL (reference sequence). The CDR3 is 18 residues long.

V gene TRBV10-3 combines with J gene TRBJ1-6; TRBD1 agrees at 9 bases. There are 17 residues in the CDR3. Losses at the gene ends were 4 bases for V and 10 bases for J; bases not matched to a gene: 14. The germline V gene encodes CDR1 ENHRY and CDR2 SYGVKD. CDR3 sequence: CAISVSIEGQGRSPLHF. The CDR3 region has the DNA TGTGCCATCAGTGTTTCCATTGAGGGACAGGGCAGGTCACCCCTCCACTTT.